This T cell receptor beta chain emerged from a study of cytomegalovirus exposure and HLA in healthy donors (dated by TCRdb to between 2016 and 2019). Context from the whole study: According to a later analysis, one platform produced both the 110 or so validation repertoires and the 670 or so repertoires of the first cohort. The study was designed to test whether signatures of past pathogen exposure could be identified by cataloging public T cell receptors. A separate validation cohort of about 110 different subjects was used in addition to the roughly 700-subject first cohort. To predict cytomegalovirus infection status, the study brought together high-throughput TCR immunosequencing, statistical association of individual TCRs with disease status, and machine learning.

The paper's findings and limits, for the study overall: The classifier was reported to diagnose cytomegalovirus status with high specificity and sensitivity in both the original and validation cohorts. It was suggested by the authors that the approach could potentially be generalized to other disease states and immunological phenotypes. The study listed over 150 TCR beta chains as associated with cytomegalovirus. Across donors, most TCR sequences were observed very rarely, whereas some public TCRs were present in many individuals. Three of the identified cytomegalovirus-associated TCR beta chains were confirmed in vitro to be specific for cytomegalovirus antigens. The validation cohort had no HLA typing available for a later analysis, so co-occurrence within that cohort was assessed over all 120 or so repertoires. Subsequent analysis determined that TCRs grouped into clusters in the first cohort also showed a tendency toward co-occurrence across the 90 to 150 validation repertoires, and 94% of cluster scores exceeded 0.

The library relied on the immunoSEQ multiplex PCR assay. Per the authors' processing: To diagnose cytomegalovirus status from the catalog of TCR beta chain sequences, a statistical classification framework was built. Imported from immuneACCESS, the table was reduced by TCRdb to in-frame sequences with V and J called. These copies leave out some clones; in studies compared against another copy, an unresolved V gene accounts for under half, and the cause of the remainder is not known. The DNA was the basis for D and trimming; V, J and clone size are from that table. This sample gives 150,000 to 200,000 clones in total; roughly 80% of them show up just once. The top ten hold around 6.7% of the sample. Concerning this clone: The clone's antigen remains unknown. Base qualities are missing; no much larger clone stands one base away.

Based on the germline V gene, the CDR1 and CDR2 sequences are SNHLY and FYNNEI. The CDR3 goes from the cysteine to the phenylalanine over 15 residues. The entry retains the CDR3 DNA only, 45 bases that are in frame from base 1. Germline trimming: 7 bases from V, 8 bases from J; junction bases outside gene matches: 14. The donors were included in the validation cohort of approximately 120 subjects, a group kept apart from the roughly 670-subject first cohort. The chain links TRBV2 with TRBJ1-2, with TRBD1 identical over 9 junction bases. Sequencing used PBMCs. This TCR derives from a man between 18 and 35 years old in good health and CMV-seropositive. The CDR3 region reads CASTLYQGQGVGYTF. The sequenced DNA: TGTGCCAGCACTCTATACCAGGGACAGGGCGTCGGCTACACCTTC. The full variable domain, completed from the reference TRBV2 and TRBJ1-2 proteins outside the CDR3, reads EPEVTQTPSHQVTQMGQEVILRCVPISNHLYFYWYRQILGQKVEFLVSFYNNEISEKSEIFDDQFSVERPDGSNFTLKIRSTKLEDSAMYFCASTLYQGQGVGYTFGSGTRLTVV.